This T cell receptor beta chain stems from a study of blood T cell repertoires in COVID-19. At the level of the study: The United States, Italy and Spain provided the acute and convalescent COVID-19 samples. In each case, the material was cDNA or gDNA derived from T cells, B-cell-depleted T cells, or PBMCs.

How the authors handled the data: Counts of nucleated cells, estimated from reference gene primer amplification, were obtained. The method was immunoSEQ multiplex PCR; TCRdb's version includes in-frame clones alone and lacks a portion of them. V and J calls and clone size come straight from that table; D and trimming were deduced from the DNA. This table has 80,000 to 100,000 clones, 81% appearing once. J was trimmed by 7 bases and V by 6 bases; bases with no gene match: 9. This CDR3 contains 15 residues. The germline V gene encodes CDR1 SNHLY and CDR2 FYNNEI. This clone was seen a single time. The receptor was derived from a man aged 55-75 years with acute or convalescent COVID-19. The sample comprised peripheral blood. The chain recombines TRBV2 with TRBJ1-6; 7 bases map to TRBD1. CDR3 sequence reads: CASSGTANLNSPLHF. The CDR3 nucleotides read TGTGCCAGCAGCGGGACAGCGAACCTGAATTCACCCCTCCACTTT.